A single T cell receptor (beta chain) is shown here with its context. This table comes from immunoSEQ multiplex PCR, and its TCRdb copy is limited to in-frame clones, with some not included. The sample records a few hundred thousand clones, 85% to 90% being singletons. These data belong to a study of blood T cell repertoires in COVID-19. In germline, CDR1 is SGHDT, CDR2 YYEEEE. V trimming: 1 base; J trimming: 7 bases; junction bases outside the gene matches: 8. CDR3 length equals 16 residues. Source material: PBMCs or T cells enriched from blood (not recorded which). The TCR was taken from a man aged 25-45 years who had recovered from COVID-19. The V gene is TRBV5-6, the J gene TRBJ2-2; 9 nucleotides agree with TRBD1. CDR3 residues: CASSLPRDREGGELFF. In DNA form, the CDR3 reads TGTGCCAGCAGCTTGCCCAGGGACAGGGAAGGCGGGGAGCTGTTTTTT.